A selection of T cell receptor beta chains follows, all from one sample in a study of T cell repertoires in cytomegalovirus infection. These receptors have no known antigen. TCRdb reprocessed the reads with MiXCR, giving one entry per CDR3 protein. Of about 770,000 distinct CDR3 sequences listed, 29% are singletons. Sample: cultured CD8+ T cells from PBMCs, taken from culture after CMV antigen stimulation. These receptors were obtained from a human donor in good health (CMV status not recorded). Some clones in this sample may be carry-over from other donors' samples. The CDR3 runs from the conserved cysteine through the conserved F or W. A D gene is named only where the DNA matches it firmly. Only some rows state a clone size, as once, few, many or a class for expanded clones.

.,TRBJ1-2,.,TRBV3-1,CASSPDYGAAVSYGYTF,TGTGCCAGCAGCCCCGATTACGGGGCTGCGGTCTCCTATGGCTACACCTTC
.,TRBJ1-2,.,TRBV15,CATSRPLRGDISYGYTF,TGTGCCACCAGCAGACCCCTGCGTGGGGACATTTCCTATGGCTACACCTTC
many,TRBJ1-2,.,TRBV12-3/TRBV12-4,CASSRGGLRGYTF,TGTGCCAGCAGTCGAGGGGGGTTACGAGGCTACACCTTC
.,TRBJ2-2,TRBD2,TRBV11-2,CASSSSGGAGELFF,TGTGCCAGCAGCTCAAGCGGGGGGGCCGGGGAGCTGTTTTTT
many,TRBJ2-3,.,TRBV27,CASSPSYRAGADTQYF,TGTGCCAGCAGCCCTAGCTACAGGGCTGGCGCAGATACGCAGTATTTT
many,TRBJ2-3,TRBD2,TRBV7-2,CASTLDSGGVTDTQYF,TGTGCCAGCACCCTAGACAGCGGGGGTGTCACAGATACGCAGTATTTT
.,TRBJ2-5,.,TRBV19,CASSAAGGETQYF,TGTGCCAGTAGTGCCGCGGGCGGGGAGACCCAGTACTTC
.,TRBJ2-1,.,TRBV4-1,CASSPQNNEQFF,TGCGCCAGCAGCCCACAGAACAATGAGCAGTTCTTC
few,TRBJ2-3,.,TRBV19,CASSIGDGTDTQYF,TGTGCCAGTAGTATCGGGGACGGCACAGATACGCAGTATTTT
many,TRBJ2-5,.,TRBV7-2,CASSPWNNGIRETQYF,TGTGCCAGCAGCCCGTGGAATAACGGGATTCGAGAGACCCAGTACTTC
many,TRBJ2-7,TRBD2,TRBV12-3/TRBV12-4,CASRAGDGKYEQYF,TGTGCCAGCAGGGCGGGGGACGGTAAATACGAGCAGTACTTC
.,TRBJ1-3,TRBD1,TRBV9,CASSPRDRASGNTIYF,TGTGCCAGCAGCCCACGGGACAGGGCTTCTGGAAACACCATATATTTT
few,TRBJ2-1,TRBD1,TRBV7-9,CASSLEGQGLNEQFF,TGTGCCAGCAGCTTAGAGGGACAGGGGCTCAATGAGCAGTTCTTC
many,TRBJ2-2,.,TRBV25-1,CASSEGGELFF,TGTGCCAGCAGCGAGGGGGGGGAGCTGTTTTTT